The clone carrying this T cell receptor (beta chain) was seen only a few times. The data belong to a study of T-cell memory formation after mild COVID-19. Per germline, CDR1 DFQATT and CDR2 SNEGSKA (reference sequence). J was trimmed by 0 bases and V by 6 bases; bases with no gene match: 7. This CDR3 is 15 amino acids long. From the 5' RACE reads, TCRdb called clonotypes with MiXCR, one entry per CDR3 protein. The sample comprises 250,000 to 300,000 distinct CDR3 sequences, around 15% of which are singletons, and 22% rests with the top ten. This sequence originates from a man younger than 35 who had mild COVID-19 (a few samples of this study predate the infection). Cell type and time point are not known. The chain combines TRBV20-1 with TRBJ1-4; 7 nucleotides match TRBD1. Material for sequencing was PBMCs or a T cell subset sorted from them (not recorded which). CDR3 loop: CSAKRDSSTNEKLFF. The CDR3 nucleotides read TGCAGTGCCAAGCGGGACAGTTCAACTAATGAAAAACTGTTTTTT.